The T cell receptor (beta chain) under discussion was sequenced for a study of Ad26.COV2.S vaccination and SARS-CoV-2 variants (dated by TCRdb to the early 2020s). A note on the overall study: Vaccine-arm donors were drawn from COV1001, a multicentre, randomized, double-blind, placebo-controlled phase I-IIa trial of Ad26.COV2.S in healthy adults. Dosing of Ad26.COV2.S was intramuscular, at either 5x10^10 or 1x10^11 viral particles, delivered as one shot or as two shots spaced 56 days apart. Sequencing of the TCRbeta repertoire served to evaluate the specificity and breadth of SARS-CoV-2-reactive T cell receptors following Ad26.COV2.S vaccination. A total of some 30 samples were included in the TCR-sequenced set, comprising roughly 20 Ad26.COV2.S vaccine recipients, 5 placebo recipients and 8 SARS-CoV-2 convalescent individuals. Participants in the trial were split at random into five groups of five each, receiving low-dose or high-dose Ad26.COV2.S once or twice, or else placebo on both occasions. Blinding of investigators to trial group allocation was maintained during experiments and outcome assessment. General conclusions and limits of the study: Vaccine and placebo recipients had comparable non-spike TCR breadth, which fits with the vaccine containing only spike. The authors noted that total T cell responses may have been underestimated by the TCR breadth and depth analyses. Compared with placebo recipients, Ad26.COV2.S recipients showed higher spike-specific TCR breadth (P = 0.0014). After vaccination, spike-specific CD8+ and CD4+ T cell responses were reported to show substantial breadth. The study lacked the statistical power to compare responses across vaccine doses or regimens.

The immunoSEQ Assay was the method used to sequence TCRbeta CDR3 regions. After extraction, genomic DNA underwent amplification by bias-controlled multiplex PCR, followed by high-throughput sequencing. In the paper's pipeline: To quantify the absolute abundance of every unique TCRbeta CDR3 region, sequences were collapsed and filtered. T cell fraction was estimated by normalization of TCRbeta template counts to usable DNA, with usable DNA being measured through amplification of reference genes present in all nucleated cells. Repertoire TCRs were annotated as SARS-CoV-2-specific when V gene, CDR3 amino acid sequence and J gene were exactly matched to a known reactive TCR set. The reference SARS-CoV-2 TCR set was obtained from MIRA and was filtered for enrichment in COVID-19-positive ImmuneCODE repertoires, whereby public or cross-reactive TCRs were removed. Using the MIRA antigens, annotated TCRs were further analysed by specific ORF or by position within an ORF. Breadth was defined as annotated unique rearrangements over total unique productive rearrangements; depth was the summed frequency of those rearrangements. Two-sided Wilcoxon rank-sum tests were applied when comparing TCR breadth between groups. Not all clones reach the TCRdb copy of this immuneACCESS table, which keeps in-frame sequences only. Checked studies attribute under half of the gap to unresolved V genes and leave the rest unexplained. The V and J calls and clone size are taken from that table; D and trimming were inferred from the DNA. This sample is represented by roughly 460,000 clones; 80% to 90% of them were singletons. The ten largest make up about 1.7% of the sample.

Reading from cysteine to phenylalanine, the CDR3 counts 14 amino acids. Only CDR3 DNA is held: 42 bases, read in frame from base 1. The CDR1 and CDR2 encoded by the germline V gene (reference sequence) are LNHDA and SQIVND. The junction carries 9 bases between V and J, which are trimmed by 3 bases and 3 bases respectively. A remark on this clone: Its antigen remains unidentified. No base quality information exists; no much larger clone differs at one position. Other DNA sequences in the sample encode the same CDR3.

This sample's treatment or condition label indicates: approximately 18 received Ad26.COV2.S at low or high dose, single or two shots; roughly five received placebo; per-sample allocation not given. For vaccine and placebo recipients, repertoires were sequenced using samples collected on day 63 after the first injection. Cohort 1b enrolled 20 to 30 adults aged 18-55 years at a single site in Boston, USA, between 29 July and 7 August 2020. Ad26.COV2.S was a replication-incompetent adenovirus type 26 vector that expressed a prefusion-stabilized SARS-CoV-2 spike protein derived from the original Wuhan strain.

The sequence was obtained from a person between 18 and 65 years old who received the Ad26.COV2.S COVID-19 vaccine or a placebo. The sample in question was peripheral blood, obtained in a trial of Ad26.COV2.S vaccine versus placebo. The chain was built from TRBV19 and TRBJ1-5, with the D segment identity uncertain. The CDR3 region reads CASSIAGSNQPQHF. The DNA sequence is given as TGTGCCAGTAGTATCGCAGGTTCCAATCAGCCCCAGCATTTT.